This note documents a single TCR beta chain sequence. Its antigen remains unknown. It may be a read error: a sequence one base away is much more abundant. The sample is drawn from a study of T cells in Graves' hyperthyroidism and ophthalmopathy. Study findings and constraints: Most expanded thyroid clonotypes above 0.001 recurred in blood.

Germline CDR1 reads KGHSH; CDR2 reads LQKENI. The CDR3 consists of 17 residues. TCR beta CDR3 regions were amplified from RNA transcripts. During a first-round RT-PCR of the TCR CDR3, the HTBI primer set was used. TCRdb re-called the multiplex PCR reads with MiXCR, one entry per CDR3 protein. The top ten clones hold 25% to 30% of a sample with 370,000 or so distinct CDR3 sequences, 15% to 17% of them seen once. Diagnosis rested on symptoms, serum thyroxine and TRAb, thyroid ultrasound, and orbital computed tomography. Sequencing was carried out using blood. The V and J genes are TRBV18 and TRBJ1-5, with D perhaps matching TRBD1 (5 bases). The TCR was taken from a woman under 30 with Graves' hyperthyroidism that later progressed to Graves' ophthalmopathy. The CDR3 reads CASSPRVSGTHNQLQHF. Here the CDR3 DNA reads TGTGCCAGCTCACCACGAGTCTCAGGGACTCACAATCAGCTCCAGCATTTT.